Below are 26 T cell receptor beta chains sequenced from a single sample in a study of T cell repertoires in cytomegalovirus infection. TCRdb reprocessed the reads with MiXCR, giving one entry per CDR3 protein. Of about 490,000 distinct CDR3 sequences listed, 15% to 20% were seen once; the top ten hold about 24%. Material for sequencing was CD8+ T cells from PBMCs. These receptors all stem from a human donor in good health (CMV status not recorded). Some clones in this sample may be carry-over from other donors' samples.

This clonotype occurred many times. This chain joins TRBV6-1 and TRBJ2-1; D remains unclear. The V gene lost 7 bases and the J gene lost 4 bases, with 14 bases spanning the gap. The CDR3 spans 14 residues. CDR1 and CDR2 from the germline V gene are MNHNS and SASEGT. CDR3 in amino acids: CASKETQRYNEQFF. The CDR3 region has the DNA TGTGCCAGCAAAGAGACCCAGAGGTACAATGAGCAGTTCTTC.

The rearrangement uses TRBV12-5 and TRBJ1-1; TRBD1 is a possible D gene (6 bases). The CDR3 sequence is 15 residues long. Germline values: CDR1 LGHNT, CDR2 FRNRAP. V lost 0 bases and J 1 base, leaving 9 bases between the germline ends. The CDR3 spells CASGLVVGANTEAFF. The CDR3 DNA reads as TGTGCTAGTGGTTTGGTAGTGGGGGCGAACACTGAAGCTTTCTTT.

This clonotype showed up many times. The V and J genes are TRBV11-2 and TRBJ2-2; D is undetermined. CDR1 and CDR2 (germline): SGHAT, FQNNGV. CDR3 length equals 11 residues. Trimming pared 9 bases from V and 6 bases from J, leaving 8 bases between. CDR3 protein: CASSNSGELFF. DNA for the CDR3: TGTGCCAGTTCCAACTCCGGGGAGCTGTTTTTT.

The gene calls are TRBV7-9 and TRBJ2-7; D may match TRBD1 or TRBD2 (6 bases each). V lost 4 bases and J 5 bases, leaving 24 bases between the germline ends. Germline CDR1 SEHNR, CDR2 FQNEAQ (reference sequence). This CDR3 contains 17 residues. CDR3 nucleotides: TGTGCCAGCAGCTCGCGCGCAATTTGGGGGGCGCATAACGAGCAGTACTTC. Translation gives CASSSRAIWGAHNEQYF.

This clonotype was counted between two and nine times. CDR3 nucleotides: TGTGCTAGTGGCCTAAAGTGGGACAGGGGGCATGAGTCCTACAATGAGCAGTTCTTC. Translation gives CASGLKWDRGHESYNEQFF. The genes are TRBV12-5 and TRBJ2-1, with 12 bases matching TRBD1. Per the germline V gene, CDR1 is LGHNT and CDR2 is FRNRAP. V trimming: 6 bases; J trimming: 1 base; junction bases outside the gene matches: 13. This CDR3 has 19 amino acids.

To note about this clonotype: The germline gene is not matched at one end of the junction; a read error may be the cause. The V call is TRBV2, the J call TRBJ2-5; perhaps TRBD2 as D (6 bases). The CDR3 consists of 10 residues. Germline CDR1 and CDR2: SNHLY and FYNNEI. CDR3 nucleotides: TGTGCCAGTCGGGGGACTGGGGCGAACTTC. Its translation: CASRGTGANF.

This clonotype was observed many times. This rearrangement joins TRBV7-9 to TRBJ2-2, with D tentatively TRBD1 (6 bases). The CDR3 has 15 amino acids. Germline V gene data show CDR1 as SEHNR and CDR2 as FQNEAQ (reference sequence). Trimming shortened V by 5 bases and J by 2 bases, and 12 bases separated the two germline ends. The CDR3 DNA follows: TGTGCCAGCAGCGATGGACAGATAAACACCGGGGAGCTGTTTTTT. This sequence encodes CASSDGQINTGELFF.

This clonotype was detected a few times. This chain connects TRBV29-1 to TRBJ2-7; no definite D call. With 0 bases removed from V and 7 bases from J, the gap between germline ends came to 10 bases. Per germline, CDR1 SQVTM and CDR2 ANQGSEA. The CDR3 runs 12 residues. The CDR3 is CSVEDRRGEQYF. DNA of the CDR3: TGCAGCGTTGAAGACCGTCGTGGGGAGCAGTACTTC.

This clonotype was observed a handful of times. V is TRBV29-1 and J is TRBJ1-1; no clear D gene. Trimming took off 0 bases at V and 3 bases at J, with 5 bases between the two ends. The CDR3 totals 12 residues. Germline V CDR1 and CDR2: SQVTM, ANQGSEA. The CDR3 loop reads CSVEDGYTEAFF. The CDR3 nucleotides are TGCAGCGTTGAAGACGGTTACACTGAAGCTTTCTTT.

V and J are TRBV5-1 and TRBJ2-3; D possibly corresponds to TRBD2 (5 bases). V dropped 4 bases and J dropped 2 bases, with 11 bases sitting between them. Germline CDR1 reads SGHRS; CDR2 reads YFSETQ. The CDR3 loop spans 14 amino acids. In DNA, the CDR3 is TGCGCCAGCAGCCCCTGGGAGTTCACAGATACGCAGTATTTT. It specifies CASSPWEFTDTQYF.

The sample holds many counts of this clonotype. The rearrangement links TRBV6-5 to TRBJ2-5; TRBD2 agrees at 10 bases. The V gene's germline CDR1 is MNHEY and CDR2 SVGAGI. V was pared by 0 bases and J by 1 base, with 2 bases of the junction left unmatched. The CDR3 length is 16 residues. CDR3 nucleotide sequence: TGTGCCAGCAGTTACTCAACTAGCGGGGCCCAAGAGACCCAGTACTTC. It translates to CASSYSTSGAQETQYF.

The V and J genes are TRBV27 and TRBJ1-5, with TRBD1 identical over 7 bases. This CDR3 has 17 residues. V shed 3 bases, J shed 3 bases, and the junction held 11 bases outside the gene matches. The germline gives CDR1 MNHEY, CDR2 SMNVEV (reference sequence). In nucleotides, the CDR3 is TGTGCCAGCAGTTTCAATGGCCCGACAGGGCCCAATCAGCCCCAGCATTTT. Translating it yields CASSFNGPTGPNQPQHF.

This clonotype has more than one count but fewer than ten. This chain joins TRBV15 and TRBJ1-1; tentative D call: TRBD1 (6 bases). This CDR3 is 14 amino acids long. Trimming took 3 bases from V and 5 from J, leaving 13 bases between them. Germline CDR1 and CDR2: LNHNV and YYDKDF (reference sequence). CDR3 protein: CATSSAGGETEAFF. The CDR3 coding sequence is TGTGCCACCAGCAGCGCGGGGGGCGAGACTGAAGCTTTCTTT.

This clonotype was seen a single time. An end of the junction differs from the germline gene, which may be a read error. The chain couples TRBV4-2 to TRBJ2-1, with D perhaps given as TRBD1 or TRBD2 (5 bases each). The CDR3 extends over 18 amino acids. Germline V CDR1 and CDR2: LGHNA, YNFKEQ. This chain's CDR3 is CASSQDGAGVLGNNEQLF. CDR3 nucleotides: TGTGCCAGCAGCCAAGACGGGGCGGGCGTTCTCGGTAACAATGAGCAGTTATTC.

The chain links TRBV6-6 to TRBJ2-7; 7 bases line up with TRBD2. Germline assignment: CDR1 MNHNY and CDR2 SVGAGI (reference sequence). The CDR3 is 15 residues long. V trimming: 0 bases; J trimming: 0 bases; junction bases outside the gene matches: 2. CDR3 residues: CASSYSSGDSYEQYF. The CDR3, as DNA: TGTGCCAGCAGTTACTCAAGCGGGGACTCCTACGAGCAGTACTTC.

This clonotype showed up just a few times. The rearrangement joins TRBV20-1 to TRBJ2-3, with D tentatively TRBD1 or TRBD2 (5 bases each). Germline-derived CDR1 and CDR2 are DFQATT and SNEGSKA (reference sequence). The CDR3 spans 15 residues. Deletions cut 6 bases from V and 9 bases from J, with 25 bases between. CDR3 loop: CSATSFVGGEGTQYF. Written as DNA, the CDR3 is TGCAGTGCGACCTCTTTCGTTGGCGGTGAGGGGACGCAGTATTTT.

This chain uses TRBV6-5 with TRBJ2-5; 9 bases are shared with TRBD2. The CDR3 contains 15 residues. The V and J ends lost 10 bases and 6 bases, in that order; junction bases with no gene match: 15. CDR1 and CDR2 from the germline V gene are MNHEY and SVGAGI. CDR3 nucleotide sequence: TGTGCCATAAGGGGGGAAGCGGGGGGCACGAAGACCCAGTACTTC. Protein sequence: CAIRGEAGGTKTQYF.

This chain links TRBV9 with TRBJ2-2, with 7 bases that match TRBD1. The CDR3 length is 21 residues. Germline CDR1 SGDLS, CDR2 YYNGEE. With V trimmed by 1 base and J by 4 bases, 22 bases remained unmatched. CDR3 sequence: CASSVSSSPILDRSGTGELFF. CDR3 coding DNA: TGTGCCAGCAGCGTATCGTCCTCTCCCATCTTGGACAGGAGTGGCACCGGGGAGCTGTTTTTT.

The chain is built from TRBV24-1 and TRBJ2-1, with unresolved D. Germline-derived CDR1 and CDR2 are KGHDR and SFDVKD. The CDR3 has 14 residues. V gave up 3 bases and J gave up 0 bases, with 5 bases separating them. The DNA for the CDR3 is TGTGCCACCAGTGATAGTAGCTCCTACAATGAGCAGTTCTTC. This translates into CATSDSSSYNEQFF.

This clonotype was counted at least ten times. This chain links TRBV4-1 with TRBJ1-2; tentatively, D is TRBD1 (6 bases). Trimming removed 2 bases at V and 3 bases at J, with 7 bases between. There are 13 residues in the CDR3. Per the germline V gene, CDR1 is MGHRA and CDR2 is YSYEKL. CDR3 sequence (DNA): TGCGCCAGCAGCCAAAACAGGGACTATGGCTACACCTTC. Amino acid sequence: CASSQNRDYGYTF.

On this clonotype: A much larger clone differs by one base, so this may be a read error. The CDR3 does not end in the conserved phenylalanine or tryptophan, so this is likely a read error. This chain uses TRBV12-3 or TRBV12-4 with TRBJ2-7, with 7 nucleotides matching TRBD2. This CDR3 is 13 amino acids long. Trimming at V came to 7 bases and at J to 0 bases, leaving 3 bases not matched to a gene. The CDR3 is CASKLADSYEQYL. The CDR3 coding sequence is TGTGCCAGCAAGCTAGCGGACTCCTACGAGCAGTACTTA.

The sample holds a few counts of this clonotype. The chain has TRBV27 and TRBJ1-1; D unclear. V dropped 2 bases and J dropped 3 bases, with 13 bases sitting between them. Looked up from germline, CDR1 is MNHEY and CDR2 is SMNVEV (reference sequence). The CDR3 is 15 residues long. The CDR3 spells CASSLQRGPDTEAFF. CDR3 in DNA: TGTGCCAGCAGTTTACAGCGAGGGCCGGACACTGAAGCTTTCTTT.

Ten or more counts support this clonotype. The chain uses TRBV6-5 and TRBJ1-5; no clear D. This CDR3 spans 14 amino acids. Trimming cost V 2 bases and J 1 base, with 6 bases left between them. CDR1 and CDR2 from the germline V gene are MNHEY and SVGAGI. The CDR3 sequence is CASSYGRSNQPQHF. CDR3 DNA: TGTGCCAGCAGTTACGGCAGAAGCAATCAGCCCCAGCATTTT.

This chain links TRBV7-9 with TRBJ2-2, with TRBD2 as a possible D gene (6 bases). This CDR3 spans 15 amino acids. The V end lost 3 bases, the J end lost 7 bases, and 15 bases lay between the germline ends. CDR1 and CDR2 (germline): SEHNR, FQNEAQ (reference sequence). Here the CDR3 DNA reads TGTGCCAGCAGCTTTTCCGAGGCCGGGAGCGGGGAGCTGTTTTTT. It is translated as CASSFSEAGSGELFF. The full variable domain, in which reference TRBV7-9 and TRBJ2-2 provide the parts outside the CDR3, is DTGVSQNPRHKITKRGQNVTFRCDPISEHNRLYWYRQTLGQGPEFLTYFQNEAQLEKSRLLSDRFSAERPKGSFSTLEIQRTEQGDSAMYLCASSFSEAGSGELFFGEGSRLTVL.

V and J are TRBV27 and TRBJ2-7; TRBD2 matches at 13 bases. V lost 2 bases to trimming and J lost 2 bases; unmatched junction nucleotides: 3. The germline gives CDR1 MNHEY, CDR2 SMNVEV (reference sequence). This CDR3 is built from 16 residues. In DNA, the CDR3 is TGTGCCAGCAGTTTAGCACTAGCGGGGGGGGCCTACGAGCAGTACTTC. It translates to CASSLALAGGAYEQYF.

The V call is TRBV3-1, the J call TRBJ2-3, with 12 bases that match TRBD2. Per the germline V gene, CDR1 is LGHDT and CDR2 is YNNKEL (reference sequence). The trim removed 1 base at V and 5 bases at J, leaving 4 bases unmatched. CDR3 length equals 16 residues. Here the CDR3 DNA reads TGTGCCAGCAGCCAAGCTAGCGGGGGGGCGAAAGATACGCAGTATTTT. The encoded protein is CASSQASGGAKDTQYF.